The T cell receptor (beta chain) under discussion was sequenced for a study of cytomegalovirus exposure and HLA in healthy donors. Study information: In a previous analysis, 100 million to 140 million unique TCR beta sequences were found from roughly 180 million T cells.

The PCR employed 60 Vbeta primers together with 13 Jbeta primers. Repertoires were generated with immunoSEQ multiplex PCR, while TCRdb's copy carries only in-frame clones and drops some. Among about 190,000 clones listed, around four fifths were seen once. This clone was recorded only once. Its antigen remains unidentified. The CDR3 length is 15 residues. V was shortened by 3 bases and J by 3 bases, with 12 bases between the two germline ends. Germline V gene data show CDR1 as MDHEN and CDR2 as SYDVKM. General study results and limits: A classifier reportedly called cytomegalovirus status with high sensitivity and specificity. Later on, an analysis found that several of the most significant clusters appeared to be linked to common viral pathogens, which included parvovirus B19. Presence/absence analyses assumed roughly uniform sequencing depth across donors.

The J gene is TRBJ2-1, the V gene TRBV28, with D tentatively TRBD2 (6 bases). The specimen sequenced was PBMCs. The sequence was collected from a woman aged 18-29 years in good health and CMV-seronegative. The CDR3 DNA reads TGTGCCAGCAGTTTGCTGGGGGGAGGCTACAATGAGCAGTTCTTC. It specifies CASSLLGGGYNEQFF.